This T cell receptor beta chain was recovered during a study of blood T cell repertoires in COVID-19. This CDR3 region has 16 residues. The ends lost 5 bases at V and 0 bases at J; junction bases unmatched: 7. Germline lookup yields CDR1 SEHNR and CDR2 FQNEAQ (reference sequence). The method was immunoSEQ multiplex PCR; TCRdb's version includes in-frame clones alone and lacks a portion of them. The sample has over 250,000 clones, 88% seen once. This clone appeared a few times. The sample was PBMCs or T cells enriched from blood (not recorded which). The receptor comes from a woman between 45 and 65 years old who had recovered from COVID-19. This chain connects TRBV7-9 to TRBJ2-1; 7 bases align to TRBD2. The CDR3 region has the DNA TGTGCCAGCAGCACAAGAGCGGGACCCTCCTACAATGAGCAGTTCTTC. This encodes CASSTRAGPSYNEQFF.